The next 17 T cell receptor beta chains were all read from a single sample in a study of monozygotic twins with inflammatory bowel disease. TCRdb derives one entry per CDR3 protein from the 5' RACE reads, leaving out DNA. Its table lists about 300,000 distinct CDR3 sequences. Sequencing input: blood. The source is a human donor with ulcerative colitis or Crohn's disease, or a healthy co-twin of an affected twin (not recorded which).

J is TRBJ2-7 and V is TRBV6-2 or TRBV6-3. The germline V gene has CDR1 MNHEY and CDR2 SVGEGT. The CDR3 sequence is 14 residues long. CDR3: CASSYATGPYEQYF.

V and J are TRBV7-3 and TRBJ1-6; the TCRdb D gene call, TRBD1, has no DNA to confirm it. The CDR3 contains 14 residues. The germline gives CDR1 SGHTA, CDR2 FQGTGA. The CDR3 protein is CASSPRVGGSPLHF. Looking up the rest from reference TRBV7-3 and TRBJ1-6 gives the full variable domain: GAGVSQTPSNKVTEKGKYVELRCDPISGHTALYWYRQSLGQGPEFLIYFQGTGAADDSGLPNDRFFAVRPEGSVSTLKIQRTERGDSAVYLCASSPRVGGSPLHFGNGTRLTVT.

This chain links TRBV5-1 with TRBJ2-6; TCRdb outputs TRBD1, but without DNA this stays unchecked. The CDR3 has 15 residues. Germline V gene sequence: CDR1 SGHRS, CDR2 YFSETQ. CDR3 sequence reads: CASSDGGAGANVLTF.

The V gene is TRBV21-1, the J gene TRBJ2-3; absent DNA, TCRdb's TRBD1 call cannot be checked. TRBV21-1 is classified as a pseudogene. This CDR3 comprises 15 residues. CDR3 amino acids: CARGPGSVGFWTQYF.

V usage is TRBV4-3 and J usage is TRBJ2-2; TCRdb's D gene call, TRBD1, goes unchecked for lack of DNA. CDR1 LGHNA and CDR2 YSLEER come from the germline V gene. This CDR3 comprises 15 residues. The CDR3 here is CASSRRQGAAGELFF.

The J gene is TRBJ1-4, the V gene TRBV4-3; the TCRdb call, TRBD1, lacks DNA for checking. Germline CDR1 LGHNA, CDR2 YSLEER. The CDR3 is 15 amino acids. This CDR3 is CASSQGTGPNEKLFF.

The gene calls are TRBV7-8 and TRBJ2-1; TCRdb's assignment of TRBD1 cannot be checked, as there is no DNA. CDR1 is SGHVS, CDR2 FQNEAQ, per germline. This CDR3 spans 14 amino acids. This CDR3 reads CASSSGQTNNEQFF.

V gene TRBV5-4 combines with J gene TRBJ2-5; checking the TCRdb D call of TRBD1 is not possible without DNA. The CDR3 is 15 amino acids. Looked up from germline, CDR1 is SGHNT and CDR2 is YYREEE (reference sequence). CDR3 loop: CASSLQISGGETQYF.

The chain is built from TRBV4-1 and TRBJ2-7; with no DNA, the TCRdb D assignment of TRBD2 cannot be verified. Germline CDR1 is MGHRA and CDR2 is YSYEKL. The CDR3 runs 19 residues. This chain's CDR3 is CASSHASGLAGGSPYEQYF.

The chain is built from TRBV7-8 and TRBJ2-7; TCRdb selects TRBD1, and the lack of DNA leaves this call unchecked. The germline CDR1 and CDR2 sequences are SGHVS and FQNEAQ. The CDR3 covers 13 residues. CDR3 in amino acids: CASSLRDKYEQYF.

The chain combines TRBV12-3 or TRBV12-4 with TRBJ2-5; with no DNA, the TCRdb D assignment of TRBD1 cannot be verified. The length of the CDR3 is 16 residues. This chain's CDR3 is CASSPRTGEHQETQYF.

V gene TRBV19 combines with J gene TRBJ2-1; TCRdb reports TRBD2, a call that lacks DNA to check it against. CDR3 size: 15 residues. Germline CDR1 LNHDA, CDR2 SQIVND (reference sequence). CDR3 sequence reads: CASSIILPSGNEQFF.

J is TRBJ2-7 and V is TRBV10-3; TCRdb proposes TRBD2, but this gene call is untestable without DNA. The length of the CDR3 is 14 residues. CDR1 ENHRY and CDR2 SYGVKD come from the germline V gene. The CDR3 sequence: CAISMGSSGYEQYF.

The J gene is TRBJ2-7, the V gene TRBV12-3 or TRBV12-4. The CDR3 covers 14 residues. CDR3 residues: CASSSHRGSYEQYF.

The CDR3 loop is CASSSDGAYNEQFF. The chain has TRBV7-7 and TRBJ2-1. The CDR3 contains 14 residues. CDR1 is SSHAT, CDR2 FNYEAQ, per germline (reference sequence).

CDR3 loop: CASSLEATSGRSGELFF. This rearrangement joins TRBV27 to TRBJ2-2; TCRdb designates TRBD2, a call that cannot be tested without DNA. This CDR3 has 17 residues. The germline V gene encodes CDR1 MNHEY and CDR2 SMNVEV (reference sequence).

The CDR3 here is CASSLVPSGVQETQYF. This rearrangement joins TRBV7-3 to TRBJ2-5; no DNA is available, so the TRBD2 call from TCRdb remains unchecked. CDR3 length: 16 residues. Looked up from germline, CDR1 is SGHTA and CDR2 is FQGTGA.